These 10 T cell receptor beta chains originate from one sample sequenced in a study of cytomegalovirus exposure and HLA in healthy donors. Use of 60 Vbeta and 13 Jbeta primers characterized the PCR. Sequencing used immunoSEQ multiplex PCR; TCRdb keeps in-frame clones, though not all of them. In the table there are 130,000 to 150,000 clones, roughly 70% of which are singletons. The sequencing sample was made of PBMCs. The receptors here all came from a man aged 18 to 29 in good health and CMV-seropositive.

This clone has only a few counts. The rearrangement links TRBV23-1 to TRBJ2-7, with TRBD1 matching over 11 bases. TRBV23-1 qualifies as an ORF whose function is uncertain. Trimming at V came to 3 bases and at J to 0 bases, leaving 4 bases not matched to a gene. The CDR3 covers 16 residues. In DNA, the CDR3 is TGCGCCAGCAGTCATACGGGACAGGGGGGCTCCTACGAGCAGTACTTC. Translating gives CASSHTGQGGSYEQYF.

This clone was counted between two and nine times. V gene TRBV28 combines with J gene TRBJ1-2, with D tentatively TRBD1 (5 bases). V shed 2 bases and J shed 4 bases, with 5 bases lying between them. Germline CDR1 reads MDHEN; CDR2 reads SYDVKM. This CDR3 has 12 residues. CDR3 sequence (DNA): TGTGCCAGCAGTTTACAGGGCTATGGCTACACCTTC. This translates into CASSLQGYGYTF.

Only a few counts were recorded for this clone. The CDR3 DNA reads as TGTGCCAGTACAGGGAGTCGGAGCACAGATACGCAGTATTTT. It specifies CASTGSRSTDTQYF. The J gene is TRBJ2-3, the V gene TRBV6-1; TRBD1 might be the D (6 bases). Germline-derived CDR1 and CDR2 are MNHNS and SASEGT. There are 14 residues in the CDR3. V was clipped by 9 bases and J by 0 bases, with 13 bases between them.

Written as DNA, the CDR3 is TGTGCCAGCAGACGGGTTGGGACAGCCAACAATCAGCCCCAGCATTTT. It encodes CASRRVGTANNQPQHF. This sequence joins TRBV27 and TRBJ1-5; 7 bases line up with TRBD1. The CDR3 has 16 amino acids. Germline CDR1 and CDR2: MNHEY and SMNVEV (reference sequence). V dropped 6 bases and J dropped 3; count of bases not matched to a gene: 11.

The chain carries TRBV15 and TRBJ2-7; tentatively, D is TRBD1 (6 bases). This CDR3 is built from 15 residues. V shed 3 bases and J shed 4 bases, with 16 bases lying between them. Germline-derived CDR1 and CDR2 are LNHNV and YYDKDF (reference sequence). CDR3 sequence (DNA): TGTGCCACCAGCAGGATACAGGGAACCTCTTACGAGCAGTACTTC. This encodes CATSRIQGTSYEQYF.

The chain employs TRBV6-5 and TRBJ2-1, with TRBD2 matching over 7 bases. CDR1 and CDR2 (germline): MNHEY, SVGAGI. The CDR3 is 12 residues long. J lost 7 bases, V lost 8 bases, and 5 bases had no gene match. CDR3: CASGRDSNEQFF. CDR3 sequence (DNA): TGTGCCAGCGGGAGGGATTCAAATGAGCAGTTCTTC.

CDR3 protein: CASSLGLAGETQYF. The DNA of the CDR3 is TGCGCCAGCAGCCTGGGACTAGCGGGAGAGACCCAGTACTTC. The chain links TRBV5-1 to TRBJ2-5; 12 bases are shared with TRBD2. V was clipped by 4 bases and J by 4 bases; unmatched bases: 2. The CDR3 contains 14 residues. The V gene's germline CDR1 is SGHRS and CDR2 YFSETQ.

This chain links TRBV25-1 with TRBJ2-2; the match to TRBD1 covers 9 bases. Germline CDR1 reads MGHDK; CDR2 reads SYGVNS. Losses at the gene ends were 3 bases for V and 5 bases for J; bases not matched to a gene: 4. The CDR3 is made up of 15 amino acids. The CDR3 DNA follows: TGTGCCAGCAGTGAGGGGACAGGGTGGACCGGGGAGCTGTTTTTT. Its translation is CASSEGTGWTGELFF.

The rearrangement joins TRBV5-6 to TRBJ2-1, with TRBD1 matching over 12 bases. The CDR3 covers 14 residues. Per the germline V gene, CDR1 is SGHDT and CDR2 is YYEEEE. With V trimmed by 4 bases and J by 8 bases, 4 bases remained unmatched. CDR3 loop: CASSKGQGAYEQFF. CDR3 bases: TGTGCCAGCAGCAAGGGACAGGGGGCCTATGAGCAGTTCTTC. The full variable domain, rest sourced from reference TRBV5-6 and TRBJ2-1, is DAGVTQSPTHLIKTRGQQVTLRCSPKSGHDTVSWYQQALGQGPQFIFQYYEEEERQRGNFPDRFSGHQFPNYSSELNVNALLLGDSALYLCASSKGQGAYEQFFGPGTRLTVL.

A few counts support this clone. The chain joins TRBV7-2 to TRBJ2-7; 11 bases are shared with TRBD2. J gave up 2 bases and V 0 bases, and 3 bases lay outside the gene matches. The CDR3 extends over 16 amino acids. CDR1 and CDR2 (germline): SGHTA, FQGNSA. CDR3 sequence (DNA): TGTGCCAGCAGCTTAGCCACGACTAGCGGGACCTACGAGCAGTACTTC. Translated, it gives CASSLATTSGTYEQYF.